The entry that follows covers one T cell receptor beta chain sequence. Its antigen is as yet unknown. The sample belongs to a study of OX40 agonist ivuxolimab in advanced cancers. Study-level points and caveats: Antigen specificity remained undetermined for the expanded peripheral T cells. Normalized T-cell clonal expansion was also low in some nonresponders.

The data were produced by immunoSEQ multiplex PCR, yet TCRdb's version contains in-frame clones alone and is incomplete. The sample shows tens of thousands of clones, 85% to 90% of them seen only once. J lost 7 bases, V lost 4 bases, and 14 bases had no gene match. CDR3 length: 17 amino acids. Germline V gene data show CDR1 as SEHNR and CDR2 as FQNEAQ (reference sequence). The genes are TRBV7-9 and TRBJ2-7, with 12 bases that match TRBD1. The specimen was CD4+ or CD8+ T cells sorted from blood, collected in a trial of the OX40 agonist ivuxolimab. The receptor's source is an adult with an advanced solid tumor such as melanoma, head and neck, liver or kidney cancer. In DNA form, the CDR3 reads TGTGCCAGCAGCTCATCCGGGACAGGGGGCTCCTTTTTGGAGCAGTACTTC. Translating it yields CASSSSGTGGSFLEQYF.